The 13 T cell receptor beta chains listed next were all sequenced from one sample in a study of cytomegalovirus exposure and HLA in healthy donors. The PCR employed 60 Vbeta primers together with 13 Jbeta primers. The repertoire was sequenced with immunoSEQ multiplex PCR; TCRdb's copy has only in-frame clones and lacks some. The sample holds some 160,000 clones, around three quarters seen once. Sequencing was done on a sample of PBMCs. Receptor source: a man aged 40-50 years in good health and CMV-seronegative.

The rearrangement links TRBV5-1 to TRBJ1-3; the D is unclear. Trimming left V 0 bases short and J 4 bases short, with 5 bases between. CDR1 is SGHRS and CDR2 is YFSETQ in the germline V gene. The CDR3 loop spans 13 amino acids. Here the CDR3 reads CASSLELGNTIYF. The CDR3 DNA sequence: TGCGCCAGCAGCTTGGAACTGGGAAACACCATATATTTT.

V gene TRBV5-6 combines with J gene TRBJ2-7; TRBD1 matches 9 bases. Trimming cost V 4 bases and J 2 bases; bases outside gene matches: 7. The CDR3 is made up of 15 amino acids. Germline assignment: CDR1 SGHDT and CDR2 YYEEEE. CDR3 loop: CASSNRDRAPYEQYV. The CDR3, as DNA: TGTGCCAGCAGCAACCGGGACAGGGCTCCCTACGAGCAGTACGTC.

This clone was counted between two and nine times. CDR3 residues: CASSLGTENTEAFF. The CDR3 DNA reads as TGTGCCAGCAGCCTCGGGACAGAGAACACTGAAGCTTTCTTT. The chain has TRBV7-3 and TRBJ1-1; 7 nucleotides line up with TRBD1. The CDR3 is 14 amino acids. Trimming at V came to 5 bases and at J to 1 base, leaving 4 bases not matched to a gene. The germline CDR1 and CDR2 sequences are SGHTA and FQGTGA.

The chain recombines TRBV5-6 with TRBJ2-7, with TRBD1 matching over 10 bases. The CDR3 loop spans 16 amino acids. J was trimmed by 4 bases and V by 1 base; bases with no gene match: 8. The germline CDR1 and CDR2 sequences are SGHDT and YYEEEE. CDR3: CASSLSDRGRTYEQYF. CDR3 in DNA: TGTGCCAGCAGCTTGAGCGACAGGGGGCGAACGTACGAGCAGTACTTC.

This chain uses TRBV7-2 with TRBJ2-1, with unresolved D. This CDR3 has 14 residues. Trimming removed 4 bases from V and 3 bases from J, with 10 bases in between. Germline V gives CDR1 SGHTA, CDR2 FQGNSA. The CDR3: CASSSPRVYNEQFF. CDR3 sequence (DNA): TGTGCCAGCAGCTCACCCCGGGTCTACAATGAGCAGTTCTTC.

The J gene is TRBJ2-1, the V gene TRBV27; 12 bases are a match to TRBD2. This CDR3 is 15 amino acids long. Trimming took 8 bases from V and 5 from J; bases not matched to a gene: 7. The germline V gene has CDR1 MNHEY and CDR2 SMNVEV (reference sequence). The CDR3 nucleotides read TGTGCCAGCGACCCTAGCGGGAGGGCCCACAATGAGCAGTTCTTC. Translation gives CASDPSGRAHNEQFF.

The V call is TRBV28, the J call TRBJ2-5; tentatively, D is TRBD2 (7 bases). The V gene's germline CDR1 is MDHEN and CDR2 SYDVKM. The CDR3 has 14 residues. V dropped 8 bases and J dropped 5 bases, with 18 bases sitting between them. CDR3 in DNA: TGTGCCAGCGCCGGTGGGGGGGCTGTGGAGACCCAGTACTTC. It codes for CASAGGGAVETQYF.

The chain uses TRBV7-2 and TRBJ2-3; 9 bases agree with TRBD2. V shed 2 bases and J 6 bases; nucleotides not matched to a gene: 6. The CDR3 totals 15 residues. Germline V lookup: CDR1 SGHTA, CDR2 FQGNSA. The CDR3 DNA is TGTGCCAGCAGCTTATTAGCGGGAGTGGGTGATACGCAGTATTTT. This translates into CASSLLAGVGDTQYF.

This clone was counted once. The gene calls are TRBV7-2 and TRBJ1-3; D unresolved. The CDR3 sequence is 12 residues long. V gave up 2 bases and J gave up 4 bases, with 3 bases separating them. Germline assignment: CDR1 SGHTA and CDR2 FQGNSA. The CDR3 DNA reads as TGTGCCAGCAGCTTACTGGGAAACACCATATATTTT. It encodes CASSLLGNTIYF. The full variable domain, in which reference TRBV7-2 and TRBJ1-3 provide the parts outside the CDR3, is GAGVSQSPSNKVTEKGKDVELRCDPISGHTALYWYRQSLGQGLEFLIYFQGNSAPDKSGLPSDRFSAERTGGSVSTLTIQRTQQEDSAVYLCASSLLGNTIYFGEGSWLTVV.

The rearrangement links TRBV4-1 to TRBJ2-3; TRBD2 is a possible D gene (6 bases). The CDR3 is 13 amino acids. V lost 0 bases to trimming and J lost 14 bases, with 15 bases between them. Germline loops: CDR1 MGHRA, CDR2 YSYEKL. The CDR3 DNA reads TGCGCCAGCAGCCAAGATCAGGACATCGGGGGGTATTTT. Amino acid sequence: CASSQDQDIGGYF.

The chain links TRBV6-1 to TRBJ1-2; D unclear. From germline, CDR1 is MNHNS and CDR2 SASEGT. V lost 10 bases and J lost 0, with 9 bases in between. The CDR3 is 12 amino acids. For the CDR3, the DNA is TGTGCCACCAAAACTGCTAACTATGGCTACACCTTC. Amino acids: CATKTANYGYTF.

The rearrangement uses TRBV19 and TRBJ2-5, with 9 bases identical to TRBD2. V trimming: 3 bases; J trimming: 5 bases; junction bases outside the gene matches: 4. CDR1 is LNHDA, CDR2 SQIVND, per germline (reference sequence). This CDR3 is 14 amino acids long. This chain's CDR3 is CASSILAGDETQYF. As DNA, the CDR3 is TGTGCCAGTAGTATCTTAGCGGGAGATGAGACCCAGTACTTC.

The chain joins TRBV29-1 to TRBJ2-7; D not certain. Germline V gene data show CDR1 as SQVTM and CDR2 as ANQGSEA. Trimming removed 7 bases at V and 0 bases at J, with 7 bases between. This CDR3 is 11 amino acids long. This chain's CDR3 is CSGGSSYEQYF. CDR3 coding DNA: TGCAGCGGCGGCAGCTCCTACGAGCAGTACTTC.